This paragraph covers one T cell receptor beta chain sequence. Its antigen is as yet unknown. Amplification used 60 Vbeta primers and 13 Jbeta primers. The data were produced by immunoSEQ multiplex PCR, yet TCRdb's version contains in-frame clones alone and is incomplete. Of around 140,000 clones in the sample, around 78% are singletons; the top ten hold 2% to 2.5%. This specimen comes from a study of cytomegalovirus exposure and HLA in healthy donors. Study results and caveats: Being productive about 87% or about 30% of the time was typical of most TCR beta V segments in an earlier analysis. One variant, a missense change in DCLRE1C, was linked in a later analysis to TCR beta V- and J-gene trimming.

V was cut by 7 bases and J by 3 bases, with 9 bases left in between. Per the germline V gene, CDR1 is SEHNR and CDR2 is FQNEAQ (reference sequence). The length of the CDR3 is 12 residues. This receptor was identified in a woman aged 18-29 years in good health and CMV-seropositive. The V gene is TRBV7-9, the J gene TRBJ1-1; D gene unclear. Sequencing used PBMCs. CDR3 DNA: TGTGCCAGCACCCGACGGGACACTGAAGCTTTCTTT. As protein: CASTRRDTEAFF. The full variable domain, rest sourced from reference TRBV7-9 and TRBJ1-1, is DTGVSQNPRHKITKRGQNVTFRCDPISEHNRLYWYRQTLGQGPEFLTYFQNEAQLEKSRLLSDRFSAERPKGSFSTLEIQRTEQGDSAMYLCASTRRDTEAFFGQGTRLTVV.